The TCR beta chain under discussion was sequenced for a study of radiotherapy plus CTLA-4 blockade in lung cancer. Clones were sequenced by immunoSEQ multiplex PCR, and TCRdb holds only the in-frame ones, with some missing. The sample lists approximately 32,000 clones, roughly 70% occurring once. The germline V gene encodes CDR1 SQVTM and CDR2 ANQGSEA. With 6 bases removed from V and 7 bases from J, the gap between germline ends came to 15 bases. The length of the CDR3 is 12 residues. This clone was seen only once. This receptor was obtained from a human donor with non-small cell lung cancer who had stable disease on radiotherapy plus ipilimumab. The sequenced sample was peripheral blood, obtained from a patient treated with radiotherapy plus ipilimumab. The gene calls are TRBV29-1 and TRBJ1-2; D is uncertain. CDR3 sequence (DNA): TGCAGCGTGTGGGGATATGGTGGTGGCTACACCTTC. Protein product: CSVWGYGGGYTF.